Following are 8 T cell receptor beta chains from one sample sequenced in a study of blood T cell repertoires in COVID-19. Measured with immunoSEQ multiplex PCR; TCRdb has only the in-frame clones, and not every one. Of approximately 230,000 clones detected, about four fifths appear once; the ten largest clones hold about 9%. Sequences were obtained from peripheral blood. All receptors derive from an elderly man with acute or convalescent COVID-19.

The gene calls are TRBV5-6 and TRBJ1-1, with 7 positions matching TRBD1. The J segment lost 1 base and the V segment lost 2 bases, leaving 2 bases of the junction unmatched. Germline V gene lookup returns CDR1 SGHDT and CDR2 YYEEEE. This CDR3 region has 14 residues. In DNA, the CDR3 is TGTGCCAGCAGCTTAGGGGGCTGGAACACTGAAGCTTTCTTT. This encodes CASSLGGWNTEAFF. The full variable domain, completed using reference TRBV5-6 and TRBJ1-1, is DAGVTQSPTHLIKTRGQQVTLRCSPKSGHDTVSWYQQALGQGPQFIFQYYEEEERQRGNFPDRFSGHQFPNYSSELNVNALLLGDSALYLCASSLGGWNTEAFFGQGTRLTVV.

Only a few counts were recorded for this clone. The rearrangement links TRBV19 to TRBJ2-7; 7 bases agree with TRBD1. The length of the CDR3 is 14 residues. The germline gives CDR1 LNHDA, CDR2 SQIVND (reference sequence). V gave up 7 bases and J gave up 2 bases; unmatched junction bases: 8. The CDR3 reads CASKPRTGTYEQYF. CDR3 nucleotide sequence: TGTGCCAGTAAACCACGGACAGGAACCTACGAGCAGTACTTC.

This clone was observed a handful of times. The genes are TRBV2 and TRBJ1-4; 7 positions agree with TRBD1. Trimming removed 11 bases from V and 8 bases from J; junction bases left unmatched: 11. Germline V gene lookup returns CDR1 SNHLY and CDR2 FYNNEI. The CDR3 length is 13 residues. The CDR3 here is CASQRGQREKLFF. The CDR3 DNA reads TGTGCCTCTCAACGGGGACAGAGAGAAAAACTGTTTTTT.

The rearrangement uses TRBV27 and TRBJ2-7; TRBD2 might be the D (6 bases). V lost 7 bases and J 2 bases, leaving 15 bases between the germline ends. The CDR3 runs 14 residues. Germline assignment: CDR1 MNHEY and CDR2 SMNVEV (reference sequence). The CDR3, as DNA: TGTGCCAGCAACGGGGGACTGACCCCCTACGAGCAGTACTTC. Protein sequence: CASNGGLTPYEQYF.

The V and J genes are TRBV6-6 and TRBJ2-1, with 8 bases matching TRBD2. Germline V CDR1 and CDR2: MNHNY, SVGAGI (reference sequence). The CDR3 is 14 amino acids. The V segment lost 6 bases and the J segment 6 bases; nucleotides outside the gene matches: 7. CDR3 residues: CASRGSGLGNEQFF. The CDR3 DNA sequence: TGTGCCAGCAGGGGCTCGGGACTAGGCAATGAGCAGTTCTTC.

V and J are TRBV7-6 and TRBJ2-3, with D possibly being TRBD1 (7 bases). CDR3 length: 15 amino acids. Germline V CDR1 and CDR2: SGHVS, FNYEAQ. Trimming stripped 5 bases from V and 5 bases from J, with 17 bases between. Here the CDR3 reads CASSEDRVREDTQYF. CDR3 nucleotide sequence: TGTGCCAGCAGCGAAGACAGGGTGCGGGAAGATACGCAGTATTTT.

The V call is TRBV5-4, the J call TRBJ2-6; D is undetermined. The CDR3 has 13 residues. V was cut by 4 bases and J by 4 bases, with 6 bases left in between. Germline CDR1 and CDR2: SGHNT and YYREEE (reference sequence). The CDR3 nucleotides read TGTGCCAGCAGCCCATCAGGGGCCAACGTCCTGACTTTC. Translation: CASSPSGANVLTF. The full variable domain, with the rest looked up from reference TRBV5-4 and TRBJ2-6, is ETGVTQSPTHLIKTRGQQVTLRCSSQSGHNTVSWYQQALGQGPQFIFQYYREEENGRGNFPPRFSGLQFPNYSSELNVNALELDDSALYLCASSPSGANVLTFGAGSRLTVL.

This chain uses TRBV11-2 with TRBJ1-2, with a weak D call TRBD1 (6 bases). V was trimmed by 6 bases and J by 13 bases, leaving 21 bases between them. CDR3 length: 13 amino acids. Per the germline V gene, CDR1 is SGHAT and CDR2 is FQNNGV. In DNA form, the CDR3 reads TGTGCCAGCAGAAACCGACAGGCCTTAAACCCCACCTTC. It is translated as CASRNRQALNPTF.